This T cell receptor beta chain was observed in a study of cytomegalovirus exposure and HLA in healthy donors. Overall study results and limits: In terms of immune exposure information, only CMV serostatus was available.

The CDR3 runs to 15 residues. CDR1 LNHDA and CDR2 SQIVND come from the germline V gene (reference sequence). Trimming cost V 8 bases and J 2 bases; bases outside gene matches: 9. Use of 60 Vbeta and 13 Jbeta primers characterized the PCR. TCRdb's copy holds only in-frame clones and misses some; the assay was immunoSEQ multiplex PCR. The sample holds some 160,000 clones, approximately 82% seen once. Details on this clone: Its antigen is not identified.

Sequencing input: PBMCs. This chain uses TRBV19 with TRBJ2-1, with 7 bases fitting TRBD2. This TCR was recovered from a man in his fifties in good health and CMV-seropositive. The DNA for the CDR3 is TGTGCCAGTCGCGCTAGCGGTCGCCCCTACAATGAGCAGTTCTTC. It specifies CASRASGRPYNEQFF.